One sample yielded the 21 T cell receptor beta chains listed below, sequenced in a study of shared clonotypes between healthy human individuals. TCRdb keeps only in-frame clones here, not all; method: immunoSEQ multiplex PCR. Counted here are 2,500,000 or so clones, 80% to 95% occurring once; the ten biggest clones make up around 0.4%. The sequenced sample consisted of naive CD4+ T cells from PBMCs. The subset was: CD45RA+ positively selected. Receptors were obtained from a man aged 18 to 30 in good health. Some clones in this sample may be carry-over from other donors' samples.

The V gene is TRBV2, the J gene TRBJ1-2, with D unresolved. Germline lookup yields CDR1 SNHLY and CDR2 FYNNEI. CDR3 length: 13 residues. Trimming removed 4 bases at V and 2 bases at J, with 8 bases between. The CDR3 region is CASSVMANYGYTF. The CDR3 DNA sequence: TGTGCCAGCAGTGTTATGGCAAACTATGGCTACACCTTC.

In the case of this clone: The same CDR3 is also encoded by other DNA sequences in this sample. The chain carries TRBV5-1 and TRBJ1-4, with 8 positions matching TRBD1. CDR1 SGHRS and CDR2 YFSETQ come from the germline V gene. This CDR3 comprises 14 residues. V lost 0 bases, J lost 5 bases, and 0 bases stayed unmatched. DNA for the CDR3: TGCGCCAGCAGCTTGGGACAGGGGAATGAAAAACTGTTTTTT. As protein: CASSLGQGNEKLFF. The whole variable domain, remainder taken from reference TRBV5-1 and TRBJ1-4, is KAGVTQTPRYLIKTRGQQVTLSCSPISGHRSVSWYQQTPGQGLQFLFEYFSETQRNKGNFPGRFSGRQFSNSRSEMNVSTLELGDSALYLCASSLGQGNEKLFFGSGTQLSVL.

The chain has TRBV7-9 and TRBJ1-2; D is perhaps TRBD1 (5 bases). Germline assignment: CDR1 SEHNR and CDR2 FQNEAQ (reference sequence). The V end was cut by 5 bases, the J end by 0 bases, with 22 bases between. CDR3 length: 18 residues. The CDR3 region is CASSARTLLTQANYGYTF. CDR3 DNA sequence: TGTGCCAGCAGCGCGAGGACACTATTAACTCAAGCTAACTATGGCTACACCTTC.

The chain links TRBV9 to TRBJ2-7, with TRBD2 matching over 9 bases. Germline CDR1 is SGDLS and CDR2 is YYNGEE. The CDR3 consists of 15 residues. The V and J ends lost 4 bases and 5 bases, in that order; junction bases with no gene match: 10. The CDR3 coding sequence is TGTGCCAGCAGCCTTAGCGGGAGTAGGGCCAACGAGCAGTACTTC. Protein sequence: CASSLSGSRANEQYF.

The CDR3 reads CASSVDWERKTQYF. CDR3 nucleotide sequence: TGTGCCAGCAGCGTGGACTGGGAGAGGAAGACCCAGTACTTC. This chain uses TRBV9 with TRBJ2-5; D possibly corresponds to TRBD2 (5 bases). Germline V CDR1 and CDR2: SGDLS, YYNGEE. The V gene lost 2 bases and the J gene lost 6 bases, with 14 bases spanning the gap. This CDR3 contains 14 residues.

The chain combines TRBV27 with TRBJ1-2; tentative D call: TRBD1 (5 bases). Trimming shortened V by 2 bases and J by 4 bases, and 11 bases separated the two germline ends. CDR1 is MNHEY, CDR2 SMNVEV, per germline (reference sequence). CDR3 size: 14 residues. The CDR3 DNA is TGTGCCAGCAGTTTAGCCAGGGTTGGCTATGGCTACACCTTC. Translation: CASSLARVGYGYTF.

A few counts support this clone. The chain links TRBV18 to TRBJ1-2; D is possibly TRBD1 (6 bases). CDR3 length: 15 residues. V shed 5 bases and J shed 8 bases, with 21 bases lying between them. Germline values: CDR1 KGHSH, CDR2 LQKENI. The CDR3: CASSTGGIPAVGYTF. The CDR3 DNA follows: TGTGCCAGCTCAACCGGGGGCATCCCCGCGGTAGGCTACACCTTC.

This clone was observed a single time. The chain links TRBV4-2 to TRBJ1-2, with a weak D call TRBD1 (5 bases). The germline V gene encodes CDR1 LGHNA and CDR2 YNFKEQ. The CDR3 totals 13 residues. The ends were cut back, 4 bases at V and 4 bases at J, with 10 bases in the middle. The CDR3 region is CASSPQGPYGYTF. As DNA, the CDR3 is TGTGCCAGCAGCCCCCAGGGACCCTATGGCTACACCTTC.

Here the CDR3 reads CASSDRDRVRDTQYF. The DNA of the CDR3 is TGTGCCAGTAGCGATCGGGACAGGGTGAGGGATACGCAGTATTTT. The J gene is TRBJ2-3, the V gene TRBV19, with 9 positions matching TRBD1. This CDR3 has 15 amino acids. Germline trimming cut 6 bases from V and 6 bases from J; bases unmatched to any gene: 10. Germline CDR1 is LNHDA and CDR2 is SQIVND (reference sequence).

The V and J genes are TRBV30 and TRBJ2-3; TRBD1 matches at 8 bases. V lost 2 bases, J lost 5 bases, and 9 bases stayed unmatched. The germline CDR1 and CDR2 sequences are GTSNPN and SVGIG (reference sequence). The CDR3 runs to 15 residues. The CDR3 DNA reads as TGTGCCTGGAGTAGGGGGCAGGGGGCAATAGATACGCAGTATTTT. This encodes CAWSRGQGAIDTQYF. Based on the CDR3 plus reference TRBV30 and TRBJ2-3, the full variable domain is SQTIHQWPATLVQPVGSPLSLECTVEGTSNPNLYWYRQAAGRGLQLLFYSVGIGQISSEVPQNLSASRPQDRQFILSSKKLLLSDSGFYLCAWSRGQGAIDTQYFGPGTRLTVL.

This clone has a single count. The chain has TRBV5-5 and TRBJ1-1; TRBD1 aligns across 9 bases. CDR3 length equals 16 residues. V was pared by 6 bases and J by 5 bases, with 14 bases of the junction left unmatched. Germline V gives CDR1 SGHKS, CDR2 YYEKEE (reference sequence). The CDR3 nucleotides are TGTGCCAGCAACCCGGGGACAGGGTGGAGGAGGACTGAAGCTTTCTTT. It codes for CASNPGTGWRRTEAFF.

The chain has TRBV5-8 and TRBJ1-2; tentative D call: TRBD1 (5 bases). The germline CDR1 and CDR2 sequences are SGHTS and YDEGEE. V dropped 2 bases and J dropped 6 bases, with 11 bases sitting between them. The CDR3 totals 13 residues. The CDR3 loop reads CASSFARVDGYTF. The CDR3 DNA is TGTGCCAGCAGCTTTGCCAGGGTCGATGGCTACACCTTC. The whole variable domain, filled in from reference TRBV5-8 and TRBJ1-2, reads EAGVTQSPTHLIKTRGQQATLRCSPISGHTSVYWYQQALGLGLQFLLWYDEGEERNRGNFPPRFSGRQFPNYSSELNVNALELEDSALYLCASSFARVDGYTFGSGTRLTVV.

The genes are TRBV9 and TRBJ1-1; D is unclear. In germline, CDR1 is SGDLS, CDR2 YYNGEE. The length of the CDR3 is 13 residues. With 4 bases removed from V and 1 base from J, the gap between germline ends came to 8 bases. The CDR3 DNA is TGTGCCAGCAGCTCGGACGGGAACACTGAAGCTTTCTTT. Its translation: CASSSDGNTEAFF.

The chain carries TRBV6-4 and TRBJ2-5, with 8 bases aligning to TRBD2. Per germline, CDR1 MRHNA and CDR2 SNTAGT. J was trimmed by 1 base and V by 5 bases; bases with no gene match: 6. The CDR3 runs to 15 residues. The CDR3, as DNA: TGTGCCAGCAGTCCCCTACTAGCGGCCCAAGAGACCCAGTACTTC. This gives the protein CASSPLLAAQETQYF.

The chain links TRBV2 to TRBJ2-7; tentatively, D is TRBD1 or TRBD2 (5 bases each). CDR3 length: 14 residues. The germline V and J ends were trimmed by 4 bases and 4 bases, with 14 bases remaining between them. Looked up from germline, CDR1 is SNHLY and CDR2 is FYNNEI. The chain's CDR3 is CASSVPGPRYEQYF. The CDR3 DNA sequence: TGTGCCAGCAGTGTGCCGGGACCGAGATACGAGCAGTACTTC. Combining the CDR3 with reference TRBV2 and TRBJ2-7 gives the whole variable domain EPEVTQTPSHQVTQMGQEVILRCVPISNHLYFYWYRQILGQKVEFLVSFYNNEISEKSEIFDDQFSVERPDGSNFTLKIRSTKLEDSAMYFCASSVPGPRYEQYFGPGTRLTVT.

The chain has TRBV18 and TRBJ2-1; D possibly corresponds to TRBD2 (6 bases). The V end lost 3 bases, the J end lost 5 bases, and 11 bases lay between the germline ends. CDR3 length equals 14 residues. The germline V gene has CDR1 KGHSH and CDR2 LQKENI. CDR3 DNA: TGTGCCAGCTCACCGCGACTAGGGGACAATGAGCAGTTCTTC. This sequence encodes CASSPRLGDNEQFF.

V is TRBV28 and J is TRBJ1-2; possibly TRBD1 for D (6 bases). The CDR3 length is 17 residues. V was clipped by 7 bases and J by 4 bases, with 25 bases between them. Per germline, CDR1 MDHEN and CDR2 SYDVKM. DNA of the CDR3: TGTGCCAGCAACCGTCCCGAGGATCTCAGGGGTATCTATGGCTACACCTTC. This translates into CASNRPEDLRGIYGYTF.

This clone was seen once. The chain recombines TRBV12-1 with TRBJ2-3; the table's D call TRBD2 went unverified against the DNA. TRBV12-1 is recorded as a pseudogene. The CDR3 has 16 residues. The CDR3 DNA is TGTGCCAGCAGCTGGCTCAGCGGGTCTTACACAGATACGCAGTATTTT. Protein sequence: CASSWLSGSYTDTQYF.

The chain uses TRBV7-9 and TRBJ1-2; D unclear. The CDR3 runs 13 residues. Germline loops: CDR1 SEHNR, CDR2 FQNEAQ (reference sequence). V was shortened by 5 bases and J by 4 bases, with 11 bases between the two germline ends. The CDR3 DNA reads TGTGCCAGCAGCCTCCCGCCGGGCTATGGCTACACCTTC. As protein: CASSLPPGYGYTF.

The CDR3 DNA reads TGCGCCAGCAGCCACCGCGACAGCGGGGCTTCCAACGAGCAGTACTTC. This codes for CASSHRDSGASNEQYF. V gene TRBV4-1 combines with J gene TRBJ2-7, with 7 bases identical to TRBD2. This CDR3 is built from 16 residues. The junction had 13 bases not matched to a gene; V was cut back by 3 bases and J by 5 bases. Germline CDR1 is MGHRA and CDR2 is YSYEKL.

The CDR3 coding sequence is TGTGCCAGCAGCGTACAGACAGGGGCCACAGATACGCAGTATTTT. It codes for CASSVQTGATDTQYF. The chain couples TRBV7-2 to TRBJ2-3; 8 nucleotides align to TRBD1. Germline V gives CDR1 SGHTA, CDR2 FQGNSA. The V segment lost 5 bases and the J segment 2 bases; nucleotides outside the gene matches: 6. The CDR3 is 15 residues long.